This T cell receptor (beta chain) was captured in a study of control samples from healthy donors and cancer patients. The CDR3 is 15 amino acids. Trimming shortened V by 7 bases and J by 5 bases, and 18 bases separated the two germline ends. From germline, CDR1 is SGHRS and CDR2 YFSETQ. This clone was recorded only once. The protocol was immunoSEQ multiplex PCR, while the TCRdb copy is restricted to in-frame clones and leaves out a portion. The sample holds around 140,000 clones, 90% to 95% seen once. Sequenced input: blood. The chain carries TRBV5-1 and TRBJ2-2; tentatively, D is TRBD2 (7 bases). The receptor's source is a man in his forties in good health. Written as DNA, the CDR3 is TGCGCCAGCCAACGAGGGGGGGCGCGGACCGGGGAGCTGTTTTTT. Its protein product is CASQRGGARTGELFF.